These 10 T cell receptor beta chains came from one sample sequenced in a study of blood T cell repertoires in COVID-19. Profiling relied on immunoSEQ multiplex PCR, and the TCRdb table lists in-frame clones only, not all of them. The top ten clones hold approximately 1.2% of a sample with 300,000 to 400,000 clones, 85% to 90% of them seen once. Input material: PBMCs or T cells enriched from blood (not recorded which). The receptor set was obtained from a woman in her late teens or twenties who had recovered from COVID-19.

This CDR3 reads CAISGTGDEKLFF. The CDR3 nucleotides read TGTGCCATCAGTGGGACAGGGGATGAAAAACTGTTTTTT. This chain connects TRBV10-3 to TRBJ1-4; 9 bases map to TRBD1. The germline V gene encodes CDR1 ENHRY and CDR2 SYGVKD. V lost 4 bases and J lost 6; bases outside the gene matches: 0. This CDR3 has 13 amino acids.

The chain has TRBV7-9 and TRBJ1-5; D unresolved. The V gene lost 3 bases and the J gene lost 0 bases, with 9 bases spanning the gap. The CDR3 consists of 15 residues. Germline assignment: CDR1 SEHNR and CDR2 FQNEAQ (reference sequence). The CDR3 reads CASSFGRDSNQPQHF. For the CDR3, the DNA is TGTGCCAGCAGCTTCGGTCGAGATAGCAATCAGCCCCAGCATTTT.

As for this clone: Other DNA sequences of this sample code for an identical CDR3. J is TRBJ1-3 and V is TRBV5-1; 9 bases fit TRBD1. Germline-derived CDR1 and CDR2 are SGHRS and YFSETQ. The CDR3 runs to 15 residues. Trimming cost V 0 bases and J 2 bases; bases outside gene matches: 0. CDR3 sequence reads: CASSLGQGAGNTIYF. CDR3 DNA sequence: TGCGCCAGCAGCTTGGGACAGGGGGCTGGAAACACCATATATTTT. Together with reference TRBV5-1 and TRBJ1-3, the CDR3 gives the full variable domain: KAGVTQTPRYLIKTRGQQVTLSCSPISGHRSVSWYQQTPGQGLQFLFEYFSETQRNKGNFPGRFSGRQFSNSRSEMNVSTLELGDSALYLCASSLGQGAGNTIYFGEGSWLTVV.

This chain uses TRBV3-1 (or the pseudogene TRBV3-2) with TRBJ1-6; 7 bases fit TRBD1. V lost 3 bases and J lost 5; bases outside the gene matches: 4. From germline, CDR1 is LGHDT and CDR2 YNNKEL (reference sequence). CDR3 length: 15 amino acids. The CDR3 sequence is CASSHHGQDNSPLHF. As DNA, the CDR3 is TGTGCCAGCAGCCACCACGGACAGGATAATTCACCCCTCCACTTT.

The rearrangement joins TRBV9 to TRBJ1-3, with D unclear. This CDR3 spans 11 amino acids. Trimming removed 4 bases at V and 15 bases at J, with 14 bases between. CDR1 is SGDLS, CDR2 YYNGEE, per germline. CDR3 in DNA: TGTGCCAGCAGCAGAGCCGGGTATCAATATTTT. It yields the protein CASSRAGYQYF.

This chain links TRBV9 with TRBJ1-2, with a weak D call TRBD1 (5 bases). With 4 bases removed from V and 2 bases from J, the gap between germline ends came to 18 bases. CDR3 length: 16 amino acids. Germline CDR1 reads SGDLS; CDR2 reads YYNGEE. CDR3 DNA sequence: TGTGCCAGCAGCAAACCCCGGGGAGGGGCAAACTATGGCTACACCTTC. This gives the protein CASSKPRGGANYGYTF.

The chain couples TRBV6-5 to TRBJ1-2; no clear D gene. Looked up from germline, CDR1 is MNHEY and CDR2 is SVGAGI. The CDR3 consists of 14 residues. Trimming pared 0 bases from V and 3 bases from J, leaving 8 bases between. The CDR3 bases are TGTGCCAGCAGTTACTCGTTGAGAGACTATGGCTACACCTTC. Amino acid sequence: CASSYSLRDYGYTF.

This chain links TRBV5-1 with TRBJ2-7, with 12 nucleotides matching TRBD1. J gave up 3 bases and V 1 base, and 5 bases lay outside the gene matches. This CDR3 contains 16 residues. The germline V gene encodes CDR1 SGHRS and CDR2 YFSETQ. This CDR3 reads CASSLSWDRGLYEQYF. Here the CDR3 DNA reads TGCGCCAGCAGCTTGTCCTGGGACAGGGGGCTCTACGAGCAGTACTTC.

V is TRBV30 and J is TRBJ1-2; D not resolved. This CDR3 has 14 amino acids. Trimming took 0 bases from V and 8 from J, leaving 16 bases between them. Germline V gives CDR1 GTSNPN, CDR2 SVGIG (reference sequence). The CDR3 coding sequence is TGTGCCTGGAGTGTTACAGTTTTAGCGAGGGGCTACACCTTC. This sequence encodes CAWSVTVLARGYTF.

This clone was detected once. CDR3 in DNA: TGTGCCAGCAGCCCCTACAAGGGGGCTGAAGCTTTCTTT. Its protein is CASSPYKGAEAFF. This chain joins TRBV14 and TRBJ1-1, with D perhaps matching TRBD1 (6 bases). This CDR3 region has 13 residues. Germline lookup yields CDR1 SGHDN and CDR2 FVKESK. V lost 4 bases to trimming and J lost 6 bases, with 12 bases between them.